The rows below give T cell receptor beta chains drawn from one sample of a study of blood T cell repertoires in COVID-19. Sequenced by immunoSEQ multiplex PCR; TCRdb stores in-frame clones only, minus some. The sample lists around 80,000 clones; approximately 86% were seen once. Sequencing was carried out using peripheral blood. The receptors shown here come from a man older than 75 with active or convalescent COVID-19. CDR3s include the opening cysteine and the closing phenylalanine or tryptophan. A D gene is named only where the DNA matches it firmly. The size entry is marked missing in some rows and otherwise reads once, few, many or a size class.

j_gene | v_gene | d_gene | abundance | CDR3nt | CDR3aa
TRBJ1-4 | TRBV7-9 | NA | NA | TGTGCCAGCAGCTCTCGGGCCGGGAAAAGACATTTT | CASSSRAGKRHF
TRBJ1-6 | TRBV11-3 | NA | few | TGTGCCAGCAGCGCCACCGCAGGAAATAATTCACCCCTCCACTTT | CASSATAGNNSPLHF
TRBJ1-4 | TRBV5-1 | TRBD1 | NA | TGCGCCAGCAGTGAGGGGACAGTAGATGAAAAACTGTTTTTT | CASSEGTVDEKLFF
TRBJ2-2 | TRBV18 | NA | once | TGTGCCAGCTCACCACCGACAGGTTCGACCACCGGGGAGCTGTTTTTT | CASSPPTGSTTGELFF
TRBJ1-6 | TRBV15 | TRBD1 | NA | TGTGCCACCAGCACCTCTGGGGGACAGAGTTCACCCCTCCACTTT | CATSTSGGQSSPLHF
TRBJ2-2 | TRBV12-3/TRBV12-4 | NA | NA | TGTGCCAGCAGTTTGCGCGGCGGGGAGCTGTTTTTT | CASSLRGGELFF
TRBJ2-3 | TRBV24-1 | TRBD2 | once | TGTGCCACCAGTGGCCAGACTAGCGGGAGGGCAGATACGCAGTATTTT | CATSGQTSGRADTQYF
TRBJ2-1 | TRBV19 | NA | NA | TGTGCCAGTAGTATGGGACTTTCAAGCTCCTACAATGAGCAGTTCTTC | CASSMGLSSSYNEQFF
TRBJ2-2 | TRBV7-3 | TRBD2 | NA | TGTGCCAGCAGCCTCGGACTAGAAGGCGGCGGGGAGCTGTTTTTT | CASSLGLEGGGELFF
TRBJ1-4 | TRBV27 | NA | NA | TGTGCCAGCAGGTGGAACAGGGATGAAAAACTGTTTTTT | CASRWNRDEKLFF
TRBJ1-3 | TRBV18 | NA | NA | TGTGCCAGCTCACCATCGAGGGAATCTGGAAACACCATATATTTT | CASSPSRESGNTIYF
TRBJ1-2 | TRBV18 | TRBD1 | NA | TGTGCCAGCTCACCCACGCGGGACAGCGACGCCCGCTCCTTC | CASSPTRDSDARSF
TRBJ1-2 | TRBV6-5 | TRBD1 | NA | TGTGCCAGCAGACGACAGGGGACAAAGAACTATGGCTACACCTTC | CASRRQGTKNYGYTF
TRBJ1-2 | TRBV7-9 | TRBD1 | NA | TGTGCCAGCAGCCACCGCCGGGACAGGGGCGGCTACACCTTC | CASSHRRDRGGYTF
TRBJ1-5 | TRBV10-3 | NA | few | TGTGCCATCAGTGAGTGGAGGGAAAATCAGCCCCAGCATTTT | CAISEWRENQPQHF
TRBJ1-2 | TRBV7-2 | NA | NA | TGTGCCAGCAGCTTATTTCTCGCCAGGGGCAATGGCTACACCTTC | CASSLFLARGNGYTF
TRBJ2-1 | TRBV19 | TRBD2 | NA | TGTGCCAGTTCCACTAGCGGGGGGGGGCATGAGCAGTTCTTC | CASSTSGGGHEQFF
TRBJ1-3 | TRBV18 | TRBD1 | NA | TGTGCCAGCTCACGGGACAGCCTTGGAAACACCATATATTTT | CASSRDSLGNTIYF
TRBJ2-2 | TRBV4-1 | NA | NA | TGCGCCAGCAGCCAAGGAAGGAGCACCGGGGAGCTGTTTTTT | CASSQGRSTGELFF
TRBJ1-1 | TRBV5-5 | NA | NA | TGTGCCAGCATTGCCCAATTTGGCATGAACACTGAAGCTTTCTTT | CASIAQFGMNTEAFF
TRBJ1-4 | TRBV4-1 | NA | NA | TGCGCCAGCAGCCAAGATCGCTGGGCCCTCGGGGGAAAACTGTTTTTT | CASSQDRWALGGKLFF
TRBJ1-6 | TRBV6-5 | NA | NA | TGTGCCAGCAGGACGGCCCTCCTTCGGGGTTCACCCCTCCACTTT | CASRTALLRGSPLHF
TRBJ1-1 | TRBV5-1 | NA | NA | TGCGCCAGCAGCTTGCAGAACACTGAAGCTTTCTTT | CASSLQNTEAFF
TRBJ1-2 | TRBV19 | NA | few | TGTGCCAGTAGTGCCCAGGCCGTCGGTGACTATGGCTACACCTTC | CASSAQAVGDYGYTF
TRBJ2-1 | TRBV19 | NA | NA | TGTGCCAGTAAAGTCGGGAATAACAATGAGCAGTTCTTC | CASKVGNNNEQFF
TRBJ2-5 | TRBV5-4 | TRBD1 | NA | TGTGCCAGCAGCTTTTCAGGGGGTTGGGAGACCCAGTACTTC | CASSFSGGWETQYF
TRBJ2-1 | TRBV27 | NA | NA | TGTGCCAGCAGTTTAGCCGGCGGGGACAATGAGCAGTTCTTC | CASSLAGGDNEQFF
TRBJ2-1 | TRBV5-1 | NA | NA | TGCGCCAGCAGCCGTCCCGAGAGCTCCTACAATGAGCAGTTCTTC | CASSRPESSYNEQFF
TRBJ1-6 | TRBV2 | TRBD1 | NA | TGTGCCAGCAGTCAAACCGGGACAGGGGAGAATTCACCCCTCCACTTT | CASSQTGTGENSPLHF
TRBJ1-1 | TRBV5-5 | TRBD1 | once | TGTGCCAGCAGCTTGGTAGGGGGCAGGAGGAACACTGAAGCTTTCTTT | CASSLVGGRRNTEAFF
TRBJ1-2 | TRBV2 | TRBD1 | few | TGTGCCAGCAGTAACCAGGGGGCGAACTATGGCTACACCTTC | CASSNQGANYGYTF
TRBJ2-2 | TRBV18 | TRBD2 | NA | TGTGCCAGCTCGCCGGGACTAGAGGCCGGGGAGCTGTTTTTT | CASSPGLEAGELFF
TRBJ1-1 | TRBV6-5 | NA | NA | TGTGCCAGCAGTTACCCAAACTCGGTGAACACTGAAGCTTTCTTT | CASSYPNSVNTEAFF
TRBJ2-5 | TRBV3-1/TRBV3-2 | NA | NA | TGTGCCGCTAAAACCGGGACTGCTGAGACCCAGTACTTC | CAAKTGTAETQYF
TRBJ2-2 | TRBV28 | TRBD2 | NA | TGTGCCAGCACTCGAGCGGGAGCGGGAAACACCGGGGAGCTGTTTTTT | CASTRAGAGNTGELFF
TRBJ1-5 | TRBV19 | TRBD1 | NA | TGTGCCAGTAGGGCGGACAGGGACAATCAGCCCCAGCATTTT | CASRADRDNQPQHF
TRBJ2-3 | TRBV5-5 | NA | NA | TGTGCCAGCAGCTGGACAGGGAGGGAGGATACGCAGTATTTT | CASSWTGREDTQYF
TRBJ1-6 | TRBV4-1 | NA | few | TGCGCCAGCAGCCGCACATCCGGGGGAGGATGGAATTCACCCCTCCACTTT | CASSRTSGGGWNSPLHF
TRBJ1-5 | TRBV28 | NA | NA | TGTGCCAGCAGTTCCGGCGGAGGGTGGCCCCAGCATTTT | CASSSGGGWPQHF
TRBJ1-2 | TRBV2 | NA | NA | TGTGCCAGCAGGAGCGGGGGGGACTATGGCTACACCTTC | CASRSGGDYGYTF
TRBJ2-1 | TRBV11-2 | NA | NA | TGTGCCAGCAGCTTAGCAGGGGCGGATGAGCAGTTCTTC | CASSLAGADEQFF
TRBJ2-1 | TRBV19 | TRBD1 | NA | TGTGCCAGTAGTCCCCTGGGGACAGGGGGCAATAATGAGCAGTTCTTC | CASSPLGTGGNNEQFF
TRBJ1-5 | TRBV5-3 | NA | NA | TGTGCCAGAAGCCCCGCTATATCTCAGCCCCAGCATTTT | CARSPAISQPQHF
TRBJ1-2 | TRBV7-9 | NA | NA | TGTGCCAGCAGCCTCCCGGGCGGGGTAGACGGGGGCTACACCTTC | CASSLPGGVDGGYTF
TRBJ1-3 | TRBV11-2 | TRBD1 | NA | TGTGCCAGCAGCTCCACAGGGGTTGCTGGAAACACCATATATTTT | CASSSTGVAGNTIYF
TRBJ1-2 | TRBV19 | TRBD1 | NA | TGTGCCAGTAGTACACAGGGGGCCGGGTATGGCTACACCTTC | CASSTQGAGYGYTF
TRBJ1-1 | TRBV28 | NA | NA | TGTGCCAGCAGTCAAGGACAGCGAAGGACTGAAGCTTTCTTT | CASSQGQRRTEAFF
TRBJ2-3 | TRBV7-9 | NA | NA | TGTGCCAGCAGCCCTTGGGGGGGGCGAGATACGCAGTATTTT | CASSPWGGRDTQYF
TRBJ1-1 | TRBV5-6 | NA | NA | TGTGCCAGCAGCTCCCTTTCTTTCGTCACTGAAGCTTTCTTT | CASSSLSFVTEAFF
TRBJ1-4 | TRBV5-5 | NA | NA | TGTGCCAGCAGCTTGGGCAGCAGGGGCTTAGGTGAAAAACTGTTTTTT | CASSLGSRGLGEKLFF
TRBJ1-4 | TRBV7-6 | NA | once | TGTGCCAGCAGCCCGAGGACGGGGAATGAAAAACTGTTTTTT | CASSPRTGNEKLFF
TRBJ2-1 | TRBV7-9 | NA | NA | TGTGCCAGCAGCACAGTGAGGGAAGATAAGTTCTTC | CASSTVREDKFF
TRBJ2-1 | TRBV11-3 | TRBD2 | NA | TGTGCCAGCAGTCCCTGGCCGGGAGGGACTTACAATGAGCAGTTCTTC | CASSPWPGGTYNEQFF
TRBJ1-2 | TRBV7-2 | NA | NA | TGTGCCAGCAGCACCAAGGGAGGGCTCGGGGGCTACACCTTC | CASSTKGGLGGYTF
TRBJ1-1 | TRBV28 | NA | NA | TGTGCCAGCGGGAGGGGGTCACTGGCTGAAGCTTTCTTT | CASGRGSLAEAFF
TRBJ2-4 | TRBV3-1/TRBV3-2 | TRBD1 | NA | TGTGCCAGCAGCCTCACTCGGACAGGGGGCTCGAACATTCAGTACTTC | CASSLTRTGGSNIQYF
TRBJ2-2 | TRBV11-3 | NA | NA | TGTGCCAGCAGCTTAGATCGGGGTAGCGGAAACACCGGGGAGCTGTTTTTT | CASSLDRGSGNTGELFF